This T cell receptor beta chain was sequenced for a study of Tregs in tolerant kidney transplant recipients (dated by TCRdb to between 2017 and 2020). Regarding the complete study: The study applied TCRbeta sequencing to find donor-specific regulatory T cells before combined kidney and bone marrow transplantation and then followed those same cells after transplant. The investigation overall reported the following: Biological reproducibility was not directly assessed, although technical replication error appeared to be minimal. Donor-specific Treg expansion exceeded global Treg expansion in tolerant patients, suggesting antigen-driven rather than nonspecific expansion. For some patients, the PCR primers changed as time went on, which meant samples from those patients could not be compared with one another at the nucleotide level. The most biologically relevant and donor-specific TCRbeta repertoire appeared to be identified by expanding Tregs with activated donor B cells. The study was limited by small patient numbers, and the findings need validation in larger populations and under other immunosuppression protocols.

For TCRbeta CDR3 sequencing, genomic DNA was extracted from sorted cells using the QIAGEN DNeasy Blood and Tissue Kit. High-throughput TCRbeta CDR3 sequencing was carried out commercially through immunoSEQ, with PCR amplification with bias correction and internal controls included. The authors' pipeline ran thus. Unique productive TCRbeta sequences were defined by CDR3 nucleotide sequence where primers matched, otherwise by CDR3 amino acid sequence with Vbeta and Jbeta genes. To correct for sorting error, sequences found in more than one sorted population at a frequency ratio of 2:1 or less were discarded, and the remaining shared sequences were assigned to the population with the higher frequency. A sequence was defined as donor-reactive if the sequence was expanded at least 5-fold in CFSE-low cells compared with unstimulated cells and had a frequency of at least 0.01% in CFSE-low cells. Repertoire divergence was quantified by Jensen-Shannon divergence using the top 100 TCRbeta sequences ranked by frequency. For any sample with multiple sequencing runs, sorting error was corrected in each run separately before the runs were pooled. The table was pulled from immuneACCESS by TCRdb, which kept in-frame rearrangements only. Such tables lose some clones; where checked, under half of the loss comes from unresolved V genes, and the rest has no known cause. That table is the source of V, J and clone size, and D and trimming were worked out from the DNA. This sample lists tens of thousands of clones; more than 85% were detected once. The ten largest clonotypes hold 1.6% of the sample.

The transplants used related donors with nonmyeloablative bone marrow transplantation, and mixed chimerism in the human trials was transient. Unstimulated Tregs (CD4+CD25+CD127-), CD4+ non-Tregs (CD4+CD25-), CD4 and CD8 cells were FACS-sorted from thawed PBMCs. The patients were a few recipients of combined kidney and bone marrow transplants from the ITN036ST trial, and samples were available only for these trial subjects. Healthy control blood was processed to PBMCs with a Ficoll density gradient and then cryopreserved, whereas patient PBMCs were collected both before and after transplant. Taken from cysteine to phenylalanine, the CDR3 has 16 residues. Just the 48-base CDR3 DNA is kept, in frame starting at base 1. CDR1 and CDR2, per the germline V gene, are SGHTA and FQGNSA. Between the V and J ends, shortened by 3 bases and 4 bases respectively, the junction contains 16 bases. As concerns this clone: The target of this receptor is not known. Base-call qualities are not available, and no considerably larger clone is one nucleotide away.

The origin of this receptor is a human patient who received a combined kidney and bone marrow transplant. After a transplant, some of the T cells may come from the graft donor. The sequence joins TRBV7-2 to TRBJ1-3, with a tentative D gene TRBD1 over 5 matching bases. The sample consisted of CD4+ T cells from blood (PBMCs), taken 12 months after the transplant. The CDR3 sequence is CASSLTRVGLGNTIYF. Read as DNA, the sequence is TGTGCCAGCAGCTTGACCAGGGTAGGGTTAGGAAACACCATATATTTT.